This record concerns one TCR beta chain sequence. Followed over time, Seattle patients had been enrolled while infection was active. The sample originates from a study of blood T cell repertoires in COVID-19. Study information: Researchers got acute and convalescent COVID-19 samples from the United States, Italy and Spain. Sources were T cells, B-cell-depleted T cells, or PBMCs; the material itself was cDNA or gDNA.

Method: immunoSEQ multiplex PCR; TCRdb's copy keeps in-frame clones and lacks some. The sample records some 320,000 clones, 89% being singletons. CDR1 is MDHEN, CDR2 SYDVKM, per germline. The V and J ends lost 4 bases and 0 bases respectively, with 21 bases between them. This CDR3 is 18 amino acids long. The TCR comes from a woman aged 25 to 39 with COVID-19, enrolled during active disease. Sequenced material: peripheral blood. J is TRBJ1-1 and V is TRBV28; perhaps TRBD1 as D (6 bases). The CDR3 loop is CASSSVGERQVMNTEAFF. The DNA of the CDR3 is TGTGCCAGCAGTTCGGTGGGAGAAAGACAGGTTATGAACACTGAAGCTTTCTTT.